Following are 29 T cell receptor beta chains from one sample sequenced in a study of tissue T cells after allogeneic stem cell transplantation. This research-autopsy study prospectively enrolled adult allogeneic hematopoietic cell transplant recipients with steroid-refractory graft-versus-host disease. Here immunoSEQ multiplex PCR was the method, and the copy in TCRdb shows in-frame clones only, minus some. The sample includes roughly 2,000 clones, around 64% of them seen just once. The specimen was transverse colon tissue, collected at autopsy. These receptors were collected from a male patient older than 55 with steroid-refractory graft-versus-host disease after an allogeneic stem cell transplant. The graft donor may have given rise to some T cells.

This clone came up a few times. The CDR3 nucleotides read TGTGCCAGCAGAAAAGGGACTCACAGCTCCTACGAGCAGTACTTC. Its protein is CASRKGTHSSYEQYF. The genes are TRBV6-5 and TRBJ2-7; D is perhaps TRBD2 (6 bases). The V end lost 6 bases, the J end lost 0 bases, and 15 bases lay between the germline ends. The CDR3 consists of 15 residues. Germline V gene lookup returns CDR1 MNHEY and CDR2 SVGAGI.

The rearrangement links TRBV6-5 to TRBJ1-5; no clear D. CDR3 length: 13 amino acids. V lost 2 bases and J lost 4, with 6 bases in between. Germline lookup yields CDR1 MNHEY and CDR2 SVGAGI. CDR3 residues: CASSYGRNQPQHF. As DNA, the CDR3 is TGTGCCAGCAGTTACGGGAGGAATCAGCCCCAGCATTTT.

This chain links TRBV6-5 with TRBJ1-6; D gene unclear. Germline CDR1 and CDR2: MNHEY and SVGAGI. Between the trimmed V and J ends, which lost 7 bases and 9 bases, there was a span of 19 bases. CDR3 length: 15 amino acids. The CDR3 sequence: CASNPSRGRSSPLHF. The CDR3 coding sequence is TGTGCCAGCAACCCTAGTCGGGGAAGGAGTTCACCCCTCCACTTT.

This clone has only a few counts. The V call is TRBV27, the J call TRBJ1-2, with 8 bases fitting TRBD1. CDR3 size: 15 residues. V lost 4 bases, J lost 4 bases, and 8 bases stayed unmatched. Germline-derived CDR1 and CDR2 are MNHEY and SMNVEV (reference sequence). The CDR3 reads CASSSTFGTGYGYTF. As DNA, the CDR3 is TGTGCCAGCAGTTCCACCTTTGGGACAGGCTATGGCTACACCTTC.

This chain joins TRBV16 and TRBJ2-7, with 8 bases lining up with TRBD1. This CDR3 has 16 amino acids. The V segment lost 4 bases and the J segment 3 bases; nucleotides outside the gene matches: 11. CDR1 and CDR2 (germline): KGHSY, FQNENV. The CDR3 DNA reads TGTGCCAGCAGCCTTGGTGAGACAGGGGTTTTCTACGAGCAGTACTTC. Protein product: CASSLGETGVFYEQYF. The entire variable domain, with the rest obtained from reference TRBV16 and TRBJ2-7, is as follows: GEEVAQTPKHLVRGEGQKAKLYCAPIKGHSYVFWYQQVLKNEFKFLISFQNENVFDETGMPKERFSAKCLPNSPCSLEIQATKLEDSAVYFCASSLGETGVFYEQYFGPGTRLTVT.

A single count supports this clone. The same CDR3 also results from other DNA sequences found in this sample. The rearrangement links TRBV6-2 or TRBV6-3 to TRBJ1-5, with D maybe TRBD1 (5 bases). The CDR3 runs 15 residues. The germline V gene has CDR1 MNHEY and CDR2 SVGEGT. With 0 bases removed from V and 3 bases from J, the gap between germline ends came to 9 bases. CDR3: CASSYSSRVNQPQHF. CDR3 nucleotides: TGTGCCAGCAGTTACTCGTCCAGGGTCAATCAGCCCCAGCATTTT.

The chain links TRBV10-3 to TRBJ1-2; D is unclear. V lost 4 bases, J lost 7 bases, and 22 bases lay in between. The CDR3 is 16 amino acids. CDR1 and CDR2 (germline): ENHRY, SYGVKD. DNA for the CDR3: TGTGCCATCAGTGGTCAGGAGCAGGCCCTCATAGCTGGCTACACCTTC. Translation gives CAISGQEQALIAGYTF.

The rearrangement links TRBV27 to TRBJ1-6; D gene ambiguous. V lost 3 bases and J lost 9, with 9 bases in between. The CDR3 loop spans 13 amino acids. Germline CDR1 and CDR2: MNHEY and SMNVEV (reference sequence). The DNA of the CDR3 is TGTGCCAGCAGTTTGGATTTTGGTTCACCCCTCCACTTT. It yields the protein CASSLDFGSPLHF.

The chain recombines TRBV5-1 with TRBJ2-1, with TRBD2 identical over 8 bases. CDR3 length: 16 amino acids. Germline assignment: CDR1 SGHRS and CDR2 YFSETQ. J gave up 6 bases and V 0 bases, and 8 bases lay outside the gene matches. In nucleotides, the CDR3 is TGCGCCAGCAGCTTGGCCCGGGGGGGAGAACCCAATGAGCAGTTCTTC. Protein: CASSLARGGEPNEQFF.

The chain couples TRBV5-8 to TRBJ2-1; 10 bases are shared with TRBD2. The germline gives CDR1 SGHTS, CDR2 YDEGEE. J was trimmed by 7 bases and V by 4 bases; bases with no gene match: 11. The CDR3 totals 16 residues. CDR3 sequence (DNA): TGTGCCAGCAGCCTGACCGGGACTAGCGAACGGAATGAGCAGTTCTTC. Its translation is CASSLTGTSERNEQFF.

This chain uses TRBV5-1 with TRBJ1-3; no clear D. The CDR3 has 14 residues. Germline CDR1 reads SGHRS; CDR2 reads YFSETQ. V shed 4 bases and J shed 4 bases, with 12 bases lying between them. CDR3 loop: CASSPDGVGNTIYF. The CDR3 nucleotides read TGCGCCAGCAGCCCGGATGGGGTAGGAAACACCATATATTTT.

The chain combines TRBV7-9 with TRBJ1-2; D unclear. V was clipped by 6 bases and J by 1 base, with 15 bases between them. The CDR3 extends over 15 amino acids. Germline V gene sequence: CDR1 SEHNR, CDR2 FQNEAQ (reference sequence). Here the CDR3 reads CASRLRVRVNYGYTF. The DNA for the CDR3 is TGTGCCAGCAGGTTAAGAGTCCGGGTTAACTATGGCTACACCTTC.

By proportion, this clone is large. This chain uses TRBV6-5 with TRBJ1-6; D is perhaps TRBD1 (6 bases). The germline V and J ends were trimmed by 5 bases and 10 bases, with 15 bases remaining between them. CDR3 length equals 14 residues. Germline loops: CDR1 MNHEY, CDR2 SVGAGI. CDR3 bases: TGTGCCAGCAGTCGACAGGCCAAGGGATCACCCCTCCACTTT. Its protein product is CASSRQAKGSPLHF.

This clone was counted only a few times. This rearrangement joins TRBV6-2 or TRBV6-3 to TRBJ1-2, with TRBD1 matching over 8 bases. V lost 6 bases and J lost 8; bases outside the gene matches: 5. Germline CDR1 is MNHEY and CDR2 is SVGEGT. The CDR3 length is 12 residues. CDR3 region: CASSLGQGGYTF. As DNA, the CDR3 is TGTGCCAGCAGCCTCGGACAGGGCGGCTACACCTTC.

The table lists this clone with a few counts. This same CDR3 is encoded by further DNA sequences in the sample. The genes are TRBV11-2 and TRBJ2-5; no clear D. Trimming took 0 bases from V and 5 from J, leaving 4 bases between them. CDR3 length: 12 residues. CDR1 and CDR2 from the germline V gene are SGHAT and FQNNGV. The CDR3 DNA reads TGTGCCAGCAGCTTAGAGTCCGAGACCCAGTACTTC. This encodes CASSLESETQYF. The complete variable domain, with remaining parts taken from reference TRBV11-2 and TRBJ2-5, reads EAGVAQSPRYKIIEKRQSVAFWCNPISGHATLYWYQQILGQGPKLLIQFQNNGVVDDSQLPKDRFSAERLKGVDSTLKIQPAKLEDSAVYLCASSLESETQYFGPGTRLLVL.

The chain is built from TRBV9 and TRBJ1-1, with D uncertain. The V gene's germline CDR1 is SGDLS and CDR2 YYNGEE. Trimming took 4 bases from V and 2 from J, leaving 12 bases between them. This CDR3 region has 14 residues. The CDR3 protein is CASSSRPYNTEAFF. The DNA for the CDR3 is TGTGCCAGCAGCTCCCGGCCCTACAACACTGAAGCTTTCTTT.

This clone was picked up one time. J is TRBJ2-1 and V is TRBV24-1; TRBD2 matches 13 bases. Germline CDR1 and CDR2: KGHDR and SFDVKD. The CDR3 consists of 17 residues. J lost 0 bases, V lost 6 bases, and 4 bases had no gene match. For the CDR3, the DNA is TGTGCCACCAGTCCGACTAGCGGGGGGAGCTCCTACAATGAGCAGTTCTTC. This translates into CATSPTSGGSSYNEQFF.

Regarding this clone: At the DNA level, this CDR3 is encoded by other sequences in the same sample as well. The rearrangement links TRBV7-9 to TRBJ2-5, with unresolved D. Trimming removed 5 bases from V and 2 bases from J, with 3 bases in between. From germline, CDR1 is SEHNR and CDR2 FQNEAQ (reference sequence). The length of the CDR3 is 11 residues. For the CDR3, the DNA is TGTGCCAGCAGCGTACAAGAGACCCAGTACTTC. This gives the protein CASSVQETQYF.

The V and J genes are TRBV5-4 and TRBJ1-1; TRBD1 matches at 10 bases. V shed 4 bases, J shed 6 bases, and the junction held 6 bases outside the gene matches. The germline V gene has CDR1 SGHNT and CDR2 YYREEE (reference sequence). This CDR3 comprises 14 residues. The CDR3 is CASSPRQGAAEAFF. CDR3 nucleotide sequence: TGTGCCAGCAGCCCCCGACAGGGGGCCGCTGAAGCTTTCTTT.

This clone was found a few times. The V call is TRBV4-3, the J call TRBJ1-2, with 12 bases matching TRBD1. Germline V lookup: CDR1 LGHNA, CDR2 YSLEER. The V and J ends lost 0 bases and 4 bases, in that order; junction bases with no gene match: 6. The CDR3 is 17 amino acids. CDR3 in amino acids: CASSQEGQGAALYGYTF. The CDR3 DNA reads TGCGCCAGCAGCCAAGAGGGACAGGGGGCCGCTCTCTATGGCTACACCTTC.

In its sample, this clone was seen a few times. CDR3 nucleotides: TGTGCCAGCAGTTACCCCCGCGGGAGCTCCTACGAGCAGTACTTC. Protein product: CASSYPRGSSYEQYF. The rearrangement links TRBV6-5 to TRBJ2-7; TRBD2 aligns across 7 bases. V was pared by 2 bases and J by 0 bases, with 4 bases of the junction left unmatched. The CDR3 is 15 amino acids. Germline V CDR1 and CDR2: MNHEY, SVGAGI.

This chain uses TRBV7-2 with TRBJ2-1; no clear D. CDR1 is SGHTA, CDR2 FQGNSA, per germline. The germline V and J ends were trimmed by 3 bases and 7 bases, with 13 bases remaining between them. This CDR3 contains 14 residues. The CDR3 DNA is TGTGCCAGCAGCTTTGGGCCGCGTGCAAATGAGCAGTTCTTC. The encoded protein is CASSFGPRANEQFF.

In the case of this clone: The junction shows a germline mismatch at one end, possibly a read error. The chain uses TRBV2 and TRBJ1-2, with 7 bases matching TRBD1. Germline V gene sequence: CDR1 SNHLY, CDR2 FYNNEI. This CDR3 is built from 12 residues. CDR3 region: CASSEGGVGYTF. In DNA, the CDR3 is TGTGCCAGCAGCGAAGGGGGCGTTGGCTACACCTTC. Full variable domain (missing parts from reference TRBV2 and TRBJ1-2): EPEVTQTPSHQVTQMGQEVILRCVPISNHLYFYWYRQILGQKVEFLVSFYNNEISEKSEIFDDQFSVERPDGSNFTLKIRSTKLEDSAMYFCASSEGGVGYTFGSGTRLTVV.

The J gene is TRBJ1-2, the V gene TRBV15; no clear D gene. V gave up 3 bases and J gave up 7 bases, with 21 bases separating them. The germline gives CDR1 LNHNV, CDR2 YYDKDF (reference sequence). The length of the CDR3 is 16 residues. CDR3 nucleotides: TGTGCCACCAGCAGGGAGATTTCTGCGGGTCTCGGTGGCTACACCTTC. Its protein is CATSREISAGLGGYTF.

The chain links TRBV6-2 or TRBV6-3 to TRBJ1-1, with TRBD1 as a possible D gene (5 bases). The length of the CDR3 is 13 residues. CDR1 MNHEY and CDR2 SVGEGT come from the germline V gene. V lost 5 bases to trimming and J lost 4 bases, with 11 bases between them. The CDR3 nucleotides are TGTGCCAGCAGTCGGCAGGGAATCACTGAAGCTTTCTTT. Its protein is CASSRQGITEAFF.

The chain carries TRBV5-4 and TRBJ2-2; no definite D call. The CDR3 consists of 16 residues. CDR1 and CDR2 (germline): SGHNT, YYREEE (reference sequence). Trimming removed 0 bases at V and 2 bases at J, with 11 bases between. CDR3 bases: TGTGCCAGCAGCTTGGCCGGTCAGCCTAACACCGGGGAGCTGTTTTTT. Its protein is CASSLAGQPNTGELFF.

This clone was seen a handful of times. The gene calls are TRBV11-2 and TRBJ1-5; no definite D call. V dropped 0 bases and J dropped 9 bases, with 9 bases sitting between them. Germline V CDR1 and CDR2: SGHAT, FQNNGV. The CDR3 covers 13 residues. This chain's CDR3 is CASSLDPFRPQHF. In DNA form, the CDR3 reads TGTGCCAGCAGCTTAGACCCTTTTCGGCCCCAGCATTTT.

There are a few counts of this clone. This rearrangement joins TRBV19 to TRBJ2-7; 13 bases are shared with TRBD2. Germline V gene sequence: CDR1 LNHDA, CDR2 SQIVND (reference sequence). This CDR3 is 15 amino acids long. J lost 7 bases, V lost 6 bases, and 9 bases had no gene match. The CDR3 is CASRMTGTSGEEQYF. The CDR3 DNA is TGTGCCAGTAGGATGACCGGGACTAGCGGGGAAGAGCAGTACTTC.

The chain joins TRBV6-6 to TRBJ1-5; 7 bases agree with TRBD1. V lost 2 bases and J lost 5; bases outside the gene matches: 6. The CDR3 totals 15 residues. Germline V CDR1 and CDR2: MNHNY, SVGAGI (reference sequence). The DNA of the CDR3 is TGTGCCAGCAGTTACCCCAGGGGGGTGGATCAGCCCCAGCATTTT. Translating it yields CASSYPRGVDQPQHF.